The 19 T cell receptor beta chains given below trace back to one sample, sequenced in a study of molecular identifiers for immune sequencing clone quantification. TCRdb independently ran MiXCR on the PCR reads; one entry per CDR3 protein. The table has some 94,000 distinct CDR3 sequences, about 23% seen once. The sequenced sample was naive CD8+ T cells from blood, with Jurkat cell RNA spiked in. This sample's subset: FACS-sorted CD8+CD4-CCR7+CD45RA+ naive T cells. These receptors came from a human donor in good health. Some libraries in this study had Jurkat cell RNA spiked in.

This clonotype was seen repeatedly, ten times or more. This chain joins TRBV3-1 and TRBJ2-3; no definite D call. V was pared by 1 base and J by 6 bases, with 8 bases between. CDR1 and CDR2 from the germline V gene are LGHDT and YNNKEL (reference sequence). The CDR3 length is 13 residues. The CDR3 DNA sequence: TGTGCCAGCAGCCAAGTTCCAGCCGATACGCAGTATTTT. Amino acid sequence: CASSQVPADTQYF.

This clonotype was counted between two and nine times. The V and J genes are TRBV7-7 and TRBJ2-5; TRBD1 aligns across 9 bases. V trimming: 6 bases; J trimming: 5 bases; junction bases outside the gene matches: 4. Germline values: CDR1 SSHAT, CDR2 FNYEAQ (reference sequence). The CDR3 loop spans 13 amino acids. In DNA, the CDR3 is TGTGCCAGCAGTCCAGACAGGGGGGAGACCCAGTACTTC. Its translation: CASSPDRGETQYF.

This clonotype has more than one count but fewer than ten. The V gene is TRBV18, the J gene TRBJ2-2; D remains ambiguous. This CDR3 contains 15 residues. Trimming cost V 2 bases and J 0 bases, with 7 bases left between them. CDR1 is KGHSH and CDR2 is LQKENI in the germline V gene. As DNA, the CDR3 is TGTGCCAGCTCACCATTTACTACGAACACCGGGGAGCTGTTTTTT. This sequence encodes CASSPFTTNTGELFF.

Concerning this clonotype itself: The conserved closing phenylalanine or tryptophan is absent in this CDR3, likely reflecting a read error. This chain uses TRBV11-2 with TRBJ2-1, with D unclear. The CDR3 runs to 12 residues. V was cut by 5 bases and J by 10 bases, with 12 bases left in between. CDR1 is SGHAT and CDR2 is FQNNGV in the germline V gene. The CDR3 loop is CASSATAGEQFL. DNA for the CDR3: TGTGCCAGCAGCGCGACCGCCGGAGAGCAGTTCTTA.

Only a few counts were recorded for this clonotype. The V gene is TRBV6-5, the J gene TRBJ2-7, with D unclear. The CDR3 is 14 residues long. Germline CDR1 is MNHEY and CDR2 is SVGAGI. The V end lost 2 bases, the J end lost 6 bases, and 14 bases lay between the germline ends. The CDR3 is CASSYGPASGEQYF. In DNA, the CDR3 is TGTGCCAGCAGTTACGGTCCGGCTAGTGGCGAGCAGTACTTC.

For this clonotype: It may be a read error: a sequence one base away is much more abundant. V and J are TRBV12-3 or TRBV12-4 and TRBJ1-5, with D possibly TRBD1 on 5 matching bases. CDR3 length: 14 residues. The ends were cut back, 8 bases at V and 7 bases at J, with 18 bases in the middle. Written as DNA, the CDR3 is TGTGCCAGCTGTTCGACCGACAGTCCCCAGCCCCAGCATTTT. Encoded protein: CASCSTDSPQPQHF.

This clonotype was counted between two and nine times. The chain is built from TRBV19 and TRBJ2-2; D is perhaps TRBD1 or TRBD2 (5 bases each). V gave up 7 bases and J gave up 7 bases, with 10 bases separating them. Germline lookup yields CDR1 LNHDA and CDR2 SQIVND (reference sequence). The CDR3 sequence is 12 residues long. CDR3 in amino acids: CASTQGVGELFF. The CDR3 nucleotides are TGTGCCAGTACCCAGGGAGTCGGGGAGCTGTTTTTT.

Remarks on this clonotype: Being one base from a much bigger clone, this may be a read error. This sequence joins TRBV4-3 and TRBJ1-6; the D is unclear. Germline lookup yields CDR1 LGHNA and CDR2 YSLEER. The CDR3 consists of 14 residues. Here the CDR3 reads CASSQDHSLQTLPF. In DNA, the CDR3 is TGCGCCAGCAGCCAAGATCATTCCCTTCAGACCCTCCCCTTT.

The V call is TRBV20-1, the J call TRBJ2-7; D is tentatively TRBD1 or TRBD2 (5 bases each). Trimming took 3 bases from V and 4 from J, leaving 22 bases between them. CDR3 length equals 16 residues. Germline CDR1 reads DFQATT; CDR2 reads SNEGSKA (reference sequence). The CDR3: CSASSPTGAHRYEQYF. The DNA of the CDR3 is TGCAGTGCTAGCTCTCCGACCGGGGCCCACAGATACGAGCAGTACTTC.

The table lists this clonotype with many counts. V and J are TRBV12-3 or TRBV12-4 and TRBJ2-3, with 9 bases that match TRBD2. The CDR3 sequence is 15 residues long. V gave up 5 bases and J gave up 4 bases; unmatched junction bases: 7. The CDR3, as DNA: TGTGCCAGCAGTACGACTAGCGGAGTAGCAGATACGCAGTATTTT. This gives the protein CASSTTSGVADTQYF.

The CDR3: CASSSDGGYEQYF. CDR3 nucleotide sequence: TGTGCCAGTAGTTCCGATGGGGGCTACGAGCAGTACTTC. The chain uses TRBV19 and TRBJ2-7; D tentatively reads TRBD1 or TRBD2 (5 bases each). Trimming left V 5 bases short and J 3 bases short, with 11 bases between. Germline V gene lookup returns CDR1 LNHDA and CDR2 SQIVND (reference sequence). The CDR3 covers 13 residues.

This clonotype was observed at least ten times. The chain links TRBV20-1 to TRBJ2-5, with D uncertain. The CDR3 is 11 residues long. Germline CDR1 reads DFQATT; CDR2 reads SNEGSKA (reference sequence). V was pared by 0 bases and J by 4 bases, with 3 bases between. In nucleotides, the CDR3 is TGCAGTGCTAGAGACGTAGAGACCCAGTACTTC. This sequence encodes CSARDVETQYF.

Many counts were recorded for this clonotype. The chain employs TRBV4-3 and TRBJ2-1, with D hard to call. V was pared by 5 bases and J by 0 bases, with 14 bases between. This CDR3 has 16 residues. Germline V CDR1 and CDR2: LGHNA, YSLEER. This CDR3 is CASSLSAEYSYNEQFF. In DNA form, the CDR3 reads TGCGCCAGCAGCTTAAGCGCGGAATACTCCTACAATGAGCAGTTCTTC.

This clonotype was counted a few times. The CDR3 region is CASTPWGTGTSLVEQFF. In nucleotides, the CDR3 is TGTGCCAGTACTCCCTGGGGGACCGGGACTAGCTTAGTTGAGCAGTTCTTC. J is TRBJ2-1 and V is TRBV19; 9 positions agree with TRBD2. Germline CDR1 reads LNHDA; CDR2 reads SQIVND (reference sequence). J gave up 9 bases and V 7 bases, and 19 bases lay outside the gene matches. This CDR3 contains 17 residues.

Concerning this clonotype itself: A much larger clone lies one base from this, so it may be a read error. The gene calls are TRBV27 and TRBJ2-3; D ambiguous. The V gene's germline CDR1 is MNHEY and CDR2 SMNVEV (reference sequence). The CDR3 has 12 amino acids. This CDR3 reads CAGSGIGDTQYF. The CDR3 region has the DNA TGTGCCGGCAGTGGTATCGGAGATACGCAGTATTTT.

This clonotype appeared many times. The chain links TRBV7-6 to TRBJ2-1; D is perhaps TRBD1 (6 bases). Trimming removed 5 bases from V and 6 bases from J, with 17 bases in between. There are 15 residues in the CDR3. Germline V gene lookup returns CDR1 SGHVS and CDR2 FNYEAQ. The CDR3 nucleotides read TGTGCCAGCAGCCCCCAGGGGAGCCCGGGCAATGAGCAGTTCTTC. It codes for CASSPQGSPGNEQFF. Filled out from reference TRBV7-6 and TRBJ2-1, the complete variable domain reads GAGVSQSPRYKVTKRGQDVALRCDPISGHVSLYWYRQALGQGPEFLTYFNYEAQQDKSGLPNDRFSAERPEGSISTLTIQRTEQRDSAMYRCASSPQGSPGNEQFFGPGTRLTVL.

This clonotype was picked up many times. The chain carries TRBV7-2 and TRBJ2-1; 8 bases are a match to TRBD1. This CDR3 has 15 amino acids. CDR1 and CDR2 (germline): SGHTA, FQGNSA. With 1 base clipped from V and 5 bases from J, the junction kept 4 bases outside the gene matches. For the CDR3, the DNA is TGTGCCAGCAGCTTAGAGACAGGGGTAAACAATGAGCAGTTCTTC. Its translation is CASSLETGVNNEQFF.

V is TRBV24-1 and J is TRBJ1-5; no definite D call. CDR3 size: 14 residues. CDR1 KGHDR and CDR2 SFDVKD come from the germline V gene. The V end was cut by 3 bases, the J end by 5 bases, with 10 bases between. The CDR3 sequence is CATSDESSYQPQHF. In nucleotides, the CDR3 is TGTGCCACCAGTGATGAGTCGAGTTATCAGCCCCAGCATTTT.

The gene calls are TRBV5-1 and TRBJ2-7, with D possibly matching TRBD1 (5 bases). The germline V gene encodes CDR1 SGHRS and CDR2 YFSETQ. Trimming left V 4 bases short and J 2 bases short, with 13 bases between. This CDR3 comprises 14 residues. The CDR3 sequence: CASSGVGEPYEQYF. The CDR3 DNA follows: TGCGCCAGCAGCGGGGTAGGGGAACCCTACGAGCAGTACTTC.